This TCR beta chain was recovered during a study of spatial heterogeneity in lung cancer. The overall study: The study observed each unique TCR and UMI combination more than ten times on average in raw reads.

TCRdb used MiXCR to reprocess the 5' RACE reads, holding one entry per CDR3 protein. Among 30,000 or so distinct CDR3 sequences listed, about 8.8% were seen once. Time point specified: sample taken at primary tumor resection. Unsorted whole RNA samples from tumor, nontumor lung or frozen PBMC were sequenced. Many counts were recorded for this clonotype. This CDR3 spans 14 amino acids. The germline V gene has CDR1 SGHTA and CDR2 FQGNSA. The germline V and J ends were trimmed by 1 base and 5 bases, with 8 bases remaining between them. Specimen: PBMCs, collected at surgery. The receptor was isolated from a female donor with early-stage non-small cell lung cancer. This rearrangement joins TRBV7-2 to TRBJ2-2; D ambiguous. The CDR3 nucleotides are TGTGCCAGCAGCTTAGGCCGAGGTACCGGGGAGCTGTTTTTT. Translating it yields CASSLGRGTGELFF.